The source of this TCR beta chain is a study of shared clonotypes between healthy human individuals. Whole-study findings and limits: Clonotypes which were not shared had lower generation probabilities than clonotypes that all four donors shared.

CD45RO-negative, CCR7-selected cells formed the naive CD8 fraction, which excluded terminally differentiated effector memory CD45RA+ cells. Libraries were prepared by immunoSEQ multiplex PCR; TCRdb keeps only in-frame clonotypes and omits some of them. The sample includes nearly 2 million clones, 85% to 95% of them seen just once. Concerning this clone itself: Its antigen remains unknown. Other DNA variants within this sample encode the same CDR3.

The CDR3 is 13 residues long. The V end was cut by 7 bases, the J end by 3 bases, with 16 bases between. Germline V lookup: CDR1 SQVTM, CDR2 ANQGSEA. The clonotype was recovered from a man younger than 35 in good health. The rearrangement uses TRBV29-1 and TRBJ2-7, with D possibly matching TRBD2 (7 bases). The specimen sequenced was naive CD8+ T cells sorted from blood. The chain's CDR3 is CSAGGGSDYEQYF. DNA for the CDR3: TGCAGCGCTGGGGGGGGCTCTGACTACGAGCAGTACTTC.